Listed below are T cell receptor beta chains from one sample, sequenced in a study of regulatory T cells in long-lasting Graves disease. TCRdb itself ran the multiplex PCR reads through MiXCR, one entry per CDR3 protein. The sample has about 210,000 distinct CDR3 sequences, roughly 19% seen once. These same data were also listed under a study on T cells in Graves' hyperthyroidism and ophthalmopathy.

The material sequenced was peripheral blood mononuclear cells (PBMCs), taken at new diagnosis, from a patient treated with antithyroid drugs. Receptor source: a woman aged 25 to 39 with Graves disease. Both conserved end residues are part of each CDR3. Fields, in order: J gene, V gene, D gene, clone size, CDR3 DNA, CDR3 protein. A D gene is named only where the DNA matches it firmly. The listing skips clone size in some rows; elsewhere it reads once, few, many or a size class.

J: TRBJ2-2; V: TRBV27; D: TRBD2; size: many; DNA: TGTGCCAGCGCAGGACTAGCGGGAGGTGGCGGGGAGCTGTTTTTT; CDR3: CASAGLAGGGGELFF
J: TRBJ1-4; V: TRBV7-9; D: TRBD1; size: many; DNA: TGTGCCGGCACAGGGGATGGGGAAAAACTGTTTTTT; CDR3: CAGTGDGEKLFF
J: TRBJ2-4; V: TRBV20-1; D: .; size: .; DNA: TGCAGTGCTAGAGGGGGTTTAGCCAAAAACATTCAGTACTTC; CDR3: CSARGGLAKNIQYF
J: TRBJ2-3; V: TRBV30; D: .; size: many; DNA: TGTGCCTGGAGCACAGGGTCCACAGATACGCAGTATTTT; CDR3: CAWSTGSTDTQYF
J: TRBJ1-2; V: TRBV28; D: .; size: many; DNA: TGTGCCAGCAGTTCTCCCTATGGCTACACCTTC; CDR3: CASSSPYGYTF
J: TRBJ1-5; V: TRBV20-1; D: .; size: .; DNA: TGCAGTGCTAGAGACCGGGGGGCCCTCAATCAGCCCCAGCATTTT; CDR3: CSARDRGALNQPQHF
J: TRBJ1-1; V: TRBV6-1; D: .; size: many; DNA: TGTGCCAGCAGAGGACCCGGGACAAAGAACACTGAAGCTTTCTTT; CDR3: CASRGPGTKNTEAFF
J: TRBJ1-1; V: TRBV10-2; D: .; size: many; DNA: TGCGCCAGCAGCCATTTTCAGGGGGAAGCTTTCTTT; CDR3: CASSHFQGEAFF
J: TRBJ2-2; V: TRBV2; D: TRBD1; size: once; DNA: TGTGCCAGCTTCAGGACAGGCAACACCGGGGAGCTGTTTTTT; CDR3: CASFRTGNTGELFF
J: TRBJ1-2; V: TRBV6-1; D: .; size: many; DNA: TGTGCCAGCAGTGATACAGGGACCGGCGTCTATGGCTACACCTTC; CDR3: CASSDTGTGVYGYTF
J: TRBJ1-5; V: TRBV7-9; D: .; size: .; DNA: TGTGCCAGCAGTCAATCGGGGGGGATCAATCAGCCCCAGCATTTT; CDR3: CASSQSGGINQPQHF
J: TRBJ2-2; V: TRBV10-2; D: .; size: many; DNA: TGCGCCAGCAGTGCCACCGGGGAGCTGTTTTTT; CDR3: CASSATGELFF
J: TRBJ1-4; V: TRBV9; D: .; size: many; DNA: TGTGCCAGCAGCGTAGGGACAACAACTAATGAAAAACTGTTTTTT; CDR3: CASSVGTTTNEKLFF
J: TRBJ2-1; V: TRBV2; D: .; size: many; DNA: TGTGCCAGCAGTCCTACTGGAAACAATGAGCAGTTCTTC; CDR3: CASSPTGNNEQFF
J: TRBJ2-3; V: TRBV20-1; D: .; size: many; DNA: TGCAGTGCTAGAGGGCGCCCAGATACGCAGTATTTT; CDR3: CSARGRPDTQYF
J: TRBJ1-4; V: TRBV27; D: TRBD1; size: many; DNA: TGTGCCAGCAATAGATTCGGACAGGGGCCCGAAAAACTGTTTTTT; CDR3: CASNRFGQGPEKLFF
J: TRBJ2-7; V: TRBV28; D: .; size: .; DNA: TGTGCCAGCAGTTTCGGACAAGAGGTTCCATACGAGCAGTACTTC; CDR3: CASSFGQEVPYEQYF
J: TRBJ1-1; V: TRBV7-8; D: .; size: many; DNA: TGTGCCAGCAGCATAACCCGGGGGACTGAAGCTTTCTTT; CDR3: CASSITRGTEAFF
J: TRBJ1-2; V: TRBV28; D: .; size: many; DNA: TGTGCCAGCAGTTTTAGCCAGGGAGCTGGCTACACCTTC; CDR3: CASSFSQGAGYTF
J: TRBJ2-1; V: TRBV10-3; D: TRBD2; size: many; DNA: TGTGCCATCAAGACGGGGGGCTCCTACAATGAGCAGTTCTTC; CDR3: CAIKTGGSYNEQFF